Sequencing of this T cell receptor beta chain was carried out in a study of PD-L1 blockade in urothelial cancer. Study-wide context: The year 2014 saw patients start atezolizumab, 1,200 mg intravenously every 3 weeks. A median of roughly 130,000 T cells was found in the blood samples. Study-wide results and limits: Expansion of tumor-associated blood clones at 3 weeks was greater in durable-benefit patients.

Noted time point: pretreatment peripheral blood. Remarks on this clone: Its cognate antigen is unknown.

This CDR3 is built from 14 residues. Trimming cost V 4 bases and J 7 bases; bases outside gene matches: 7. Germline loops: CDR1 SGHRS, CDR2 YFSETQ. Only in-frame clones appear in the TCRdb table, and some are missing; sequencing was by immunoSEQ multiplex PCR. The repertoire has more than 50,000 clones, around 81% of them found once; the top ten carry roughly 3.5%. The rearrangement uses TRBV5-1 and TRBJ2-2; 7 bases align to TRBD1. The sequence was obtained from an older man with urothelial cancer. The specimen comprised PBMCs, sampled around atezolizumab (anti-PD-L1) treatment. The CDR3 spells CASSQGQLGGELFF. The CDR3 DNA sequence: TGCGCCAGCAGCCAGGGACAGCTAGGCGGGGAGCTGTTTTTT.